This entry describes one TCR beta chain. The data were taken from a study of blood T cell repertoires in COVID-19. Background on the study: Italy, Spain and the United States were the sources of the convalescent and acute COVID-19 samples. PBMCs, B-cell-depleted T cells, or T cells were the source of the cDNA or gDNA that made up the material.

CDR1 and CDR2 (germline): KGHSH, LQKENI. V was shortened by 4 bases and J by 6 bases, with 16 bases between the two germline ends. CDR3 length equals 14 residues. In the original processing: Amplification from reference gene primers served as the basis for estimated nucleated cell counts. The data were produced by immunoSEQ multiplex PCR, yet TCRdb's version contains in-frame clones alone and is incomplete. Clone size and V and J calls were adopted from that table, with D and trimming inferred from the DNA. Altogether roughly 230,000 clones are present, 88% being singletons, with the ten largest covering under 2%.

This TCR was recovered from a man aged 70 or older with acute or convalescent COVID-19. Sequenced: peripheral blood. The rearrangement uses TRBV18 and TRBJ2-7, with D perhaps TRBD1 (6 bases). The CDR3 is CASSRVGQGSEQYF. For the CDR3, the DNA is TGTGCCAGCTCACGGGTGGGTCAGGGGTCCGAGCAGTACTTC. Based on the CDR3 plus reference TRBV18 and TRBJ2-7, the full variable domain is NAGVMQNPRHLVRRRGQEARLRCSPMKGHSHVYWYRQLPEEGLKFMVYLQKENIIDESGMPKERFSAEFPKEGPSILRIQQVVRGDSAAYFCASSRVGQGSEQYFGPGTRLTVT.